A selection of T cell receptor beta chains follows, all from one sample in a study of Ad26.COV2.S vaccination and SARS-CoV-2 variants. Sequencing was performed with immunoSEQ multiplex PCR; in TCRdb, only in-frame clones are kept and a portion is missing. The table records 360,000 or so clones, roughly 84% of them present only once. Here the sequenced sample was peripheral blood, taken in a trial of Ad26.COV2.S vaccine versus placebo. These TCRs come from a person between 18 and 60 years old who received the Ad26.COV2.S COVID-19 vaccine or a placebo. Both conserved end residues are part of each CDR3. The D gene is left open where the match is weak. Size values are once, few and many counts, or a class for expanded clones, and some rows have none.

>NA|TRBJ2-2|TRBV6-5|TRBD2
CASRTSGGTGELFF
TGTGCCAGCAGGACTAGCGGGGGTACCGGGGAGCTGTTTTTT
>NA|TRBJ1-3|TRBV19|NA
CASTLRDDSGNTIYF
TGTGCCAGTACCCTGAGGGATGATTCTGGAAACACCATATATTTT
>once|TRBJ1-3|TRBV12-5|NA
CASGSDGNTIYF
TGTGCTAGTGGTTCCGATGGAAACACCATATATTTT
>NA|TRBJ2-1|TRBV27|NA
CASRGEDNEQFF
TGTGCCAGCAGGGGCGAAGACAATGAGCAGTTCTTC
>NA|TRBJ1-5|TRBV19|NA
CASREGQYSNQPQHF
TGTGCCAGTCGAGAAGGACAGTATAGCAATCAGCCCCAGCATTTT
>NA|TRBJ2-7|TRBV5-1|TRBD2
CASSAEGRGLAGLDEQYF
TGCGCCAGCAGCGCGGAGGGGAGGGGACTAGCGGGGTTAGACGAGCAGTACTTC
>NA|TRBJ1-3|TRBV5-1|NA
CASRAGTIYSGNTIYF
TGCGCCAGCAGAGCCGGGACAATTTACTCTGGAAACACCATATATTTT
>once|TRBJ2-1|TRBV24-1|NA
CATSDISGNEQFF
TGTGCCACCAGTGATATATCGGGCAATGAGCAGTTCTTC
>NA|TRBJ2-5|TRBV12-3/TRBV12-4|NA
CASSPIGLETQYF
TGTGCCAGCAGCCCGATAGGCCTGGAGACCCAGTACTTC
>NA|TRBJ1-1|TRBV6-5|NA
CASSNRAVNTEAFF
TGTGCCAGCAGTAACCGGGCCGTGAACACTGAAGCTTTCTTT
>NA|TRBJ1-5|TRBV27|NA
CASSDLRRNQPQHF
TGTGCCAGCAGCGACCTCCGACGGAATCAGCCCCAGCATTTT